This is a list of T cell receptor beta chains from one sample in a study of blood T cell repertoires in COVID-19. Here immunoSEQ multiplex PCR was the method, and the copy in TCRdb shows in-frame clones only, minus some. This table has about 95,000 clones, around 85% appearing once. Sequencing input: peripheral blood. These TCRs come from a man aged 80 or over with active or convalescent COVID-19. Each CDR3 is given with its conserved first and last residue. Each record gives: V gene, J gene, clone size, D gene, CDR3 DNA, CDR3 protein. D genes are given only for firm matches. Part of the rows lack a size; the others show once, few, many or a class for expanded clones.

v_gene: TRBV11-3
j_gene: TRBJ1-5
abundance: once
d_gene: -
CDR3nt: TGTGCCAGCAGCTTAGTCGTAGGGGGATTGGTTACCAATCAGCCCCAGCATTTT
CDR3aa: CASSLVVGGLVTNQPQHF

v_gene: TRBV15
j_gene: TRBJ2-7
abundance: -
d_gene: TRBD2
CDR3nt: TGTGCCACCAGCAGAGATCGGGCTAGCGGGGGCTACGAGCAGTACTTC
CDR3aa: CATSRDRASGGYEQYF

v_gene: TRBV4-3
j_gene: TRBJ1-2
abundance: -
d_gene: TRBD1
CDR3nt: TGCGCCAGCAGCCAAGATCTTCAGGCCAGGGGGAATGGCTACACCTTC
CDR3aa: CASSQDLQARGNGYTF

v_gene: TRBV10-3
j_gene: TRBJ2-5
abundance: -
d_gene: TRBD1
CDR3nt: TGTGCCATCAGTGAGCGGGGACAGGGGATCATGGGGGGGACCCAGTACTTC
CDR3aa: CAISERGQGIMGGTQYF

v_gene: TRBV5-5
j_gene: TRBJ2-1
abundance: -
d_gene: TRBD1
CDR3nt: TGTGCCAGCAGCGGCACAGGGGCTCCCTACAATGAGCAGTTCTTC
CDR3aa: CASSGTGAPYNEQFF

v_gene: TRBV7-2
j_gene: TRBJ1-3
abundance: -
d_gene: -
CDR3nt: TGTGCCAGCAGCTTAGGAGGACAGAATGCTGGAAACACCATATATTTT
CDR3aa: CASSLGGQNAGNTIYF

v_gene: TRBV12-3/TRBV12-4
j_gene: TRBJ1-6
abundance: -
d_gene: TRBD1
CDR3nt: TGTGCCAGCAGACCGACAGGGGCATCACCCCTCCACTTT
CDR3aa: CASRPTGASPLHF

v_gene: TRBV5-5
j_gene: TRBJ1-6
abundance: -
d_gene: -
CDR3nt: TGTGCCAGCAGCTTGGTGGAGACGGGTAATTCACCCCTCCACTTT
CDR3aa: CASSLVETGNSPLHF

v_gene: TRBV6-5
j_gene: TRBJ1-2
abundance: once
d_gene: -
CDR3nt: TGTGCCAGCAGCCAGGACAGAAACTATGGCTACACCTTC
CDR3aa: CASSQDRNYGYTF

v_gene: TRBV4-3
j_gene: TRBJ1-6
abundance: -
d_gene: -
CDR3nt: TGCGCCAGCAGCCAACCGGGTTATAATTCACCCCTCCACTTT
CDR3aa: CASSQPGYNSPLHF

v_gene: TRBV19
j_gene: TRBJ1-1
abundance: few
d_gene: TRBD1
CDR3nt: TGTGCCAGTAGTCCCCCGGGGGACAGGGGGAGGACTGAAGCTTTCTTT
CDR3aa: CASSPPGDRGRTEAFF

v_gene: TRBV6-5
j_gene: TRBJ1-1
abundance: once
d_gene: -
CDR3nt: TGTGCCAGCAGTTACGTAGGGGCGGACACTGAAGCTTTCTTT
CDR3aa: CASSYVGADTEAFF

v_gene: TRBV5-1
j_gene: TRBJ2-2
abundance: -
d_gene: -
CDR3nt: TGCGCCAGCAGCTTGGCCCCGGCAGGGGCGAACACCGGGGAGCTGTTTTTT
CDR3aa: CASSLAPAGANTGELFF

v_gene: TRBV11-2
j_gene: TRBJ1-2
abundance: -
d_gene: TRBD1
CDR3nt: TGTGCCAGCAGCCTCGACAGGGGTAGTGGCGGCTACACCTTC
CDR3aa: CASSLDRGSGGYTF

v_gene: TRBV27
j_gene: TRBJ2-1
abundance: -
d_gene: TRBD1
CDR3nt: TGTGCCAGCAGTTTATTTGGACAGGCATACAATGAGCAGTTCTTC
CDR3aa: CASSLFGQAYNEQFF

v_gene: TRBV5-1
j_gene: TRBJ2-1
abundance: once
d_gene: -
CDR3nt: TGCGCCAGCAGCTTGGGTGACAGCTACAATGAGCAGTTCTTC
CDR3aa: CASSLGDSYNEQFF

v_gene: TRBV7-2
j_gene: TRBJ1-3
abundance: -
d_gene: TRBD1
CDR3nt: TGTGCCAGCAGCGCCGGACAGGGAACCGCCTCTGGAAACACCATATATTTT
CDR3aa: CASSAGQGTASGNTIYF

v_gene: TRBV18
j_gene: TRBJ1-4
abundance: -
d_gene: -
CDR3nt: TGTGCCAGCTCACCCCTGCGGGCGGATGAAAAACTGTTTTTT
CDR3aa: CASSPLRADEKLFF

v_gene: TRBV9
j_gene: TRBJ2-7
abundance: -
d_gene: TRBD2
CDR3nt: TGTGCCAGCAGCGTAGGGCCCTCGGGGGGCTACGAGCAGTACTTC
CDR3aa: CASSVGPSGGYEQYF

v_gene: TRBV12-3/TRBV12-4
j_gene: TRBJ2-1
abundance: -
d_gene: TRBD1
CDR3nt: TGTGCCAGCAGTTATACAGGGGACGAGCAGTTCTTC
CDR3aa: CASSYTGDEQFF

v_gene: TRBV4-1
j_gene: TRBJ2-7
abundance: -
d_gene: -
CDR3nt: TGCGCCAGCAGCCCCCCCTCGATACTTGCCGAGCAGTACTTC
CDR3aa: CASSPPSILAEQYF

v_gene: TRBV28
j_gene: TRBJ1-3
abundance: once
d_gene: -
CDR3nt: TGTGCCAGCAGCGTTTTTCCAACCCCTAACCCCTCTGGAAACACCATATATTTT
CDR3aa: CASSVFPTPNPSGNTIYF

v_gene: TRBV29-1
j_gene: TRBJ2-1
abundance: -
d_gene: TRBD1
CDR3nt: TGCAGCGGCGCCGGGACAGGGGTTAATGAGCAGTTCTTC
CDR3aa: CSGAGTGVNEQFF

v_gene: TRBV6-4
j_gene: TRBJ1-4
abundance: -
d_gene: TRBD1
CDR3nt: TGTGCCAGCAGTCCGGACAGGGCAAATGAAAAACTGTTTTTT
CDR3aa: CASSPDRANEKLFF

v_gene: TRBV5-1
j_gene: TRBJ1-1
abundance: -
d_gene: -
CDR3nt: TGCGCCAGCAGCTTGAGAGCCATGAACACTGAAGCTTTCTTT
CDR3aa: CASSLRAMNTEAFF

v_gene: TRBV7-2
j_gene: TRBJ2-7
abundance: -
d_gene: -
CDR3nt: TGTGCCAGCAGCCCCCAGGGTTTCGAGCAGTACTTC
CDR3aa: CASSPQGFEQYF

v_gene: TRBV6-5
j_gene: TRBJ1-6
abundance: few
d_gene: -
CDR3nt: TGTGCCAGCAGGCGCAGGGGTTCACCCCTCCACTTT
CDR3aa: CASRRRGSPLHF

v_gene: TRBV12-3/TRBV12-4
j_gene: TRBJ1-2
abundance: once
d_gene: -
CDR3nt: TGTGCCAGCAGTTCGACTTATGGCTACACCTTC
CDR3aa: CASSSTYGYTF

v_gene: TRBV7-9
j_gene: TRBJ2-7
abundance: -
d_gene: -
CDR3nt: TGTGCCAGCAGCTTGGGGCAGGGGGGAAGCTCCTACGAGCAGTACTTC
CDR3aa: CASSLGQGGSSYEQYF

v_gene: TRBV6-5
j_gene: TRBJ2-7
abundance: -
d_gene: -
CDR3nt: TGTGCCAGCAGGACAACAGGGCAGGGGTACGAGCAGTACTTC
CDR3aa: CASRTTGQGYEQYF

v_gene: TRBV5-3
j_gene: TRBJ2-3
abundance: -
d_gene: -
CDR3nt: TGTGCCAGAAGCTTACAGGGCATCACAGATACGCAGTATTTT
CDR3aa: CARSLQGITDTQYF

v_gene: TRBV12-5
j_gene: TRBJ2-3
abundance: -
d_gene: -
CDR3nt: TGTGCTAGTGGCAGACACACCGGTACCACAGATACGCAGTATTTT
CDR3aa: CASGRHTGTTDTQYF

v_gene: TRBV28
j_gene: TRBJ1-1
abundance: few
d_gene: -
CDR3nt: TGTGCCAGCCAATCGCGGGGGAGCATGAACACTGAAGCTTTCTTT
CDR3aa: CASQSRGSMNTEAFF

v_gene: TRBV5-4
j_gene: TRBJ2-1
abundance: -
d_gene: -
CDR3nt: TGTGCCAGCAGCTTGGCCAGCGGCTACAATGAGCAGTTCTTC
CDR3aa: CASSLASGYNEQFF

v_gene: TRBV5-5
j_gene: TRBJ2-5
abundance: -
d_gene: -
CDR3nt: TGTGCCAGCAGCTTGGGAGCCCTGGGCACAAAAGAGACCCAGTACTTC
CDR3aa: CASSLGALGTKETQYF

v_gene: TRBV29-1
j_gene: TRBJ2-5
abundance: -
d_gene: TRBD1
CDR3nt: TGCAGCGTCAGGGACAGTCAAGAGACCCAGTACTTC
CDR3aa: CSVRDSQETQYF

v_gene: TRBV7-6
j_gene: TRBJ1-6
abundance: -
d_gene: -
CDR3nt: TGTGCCAGCAGCTTTGGGCGGAGGGATTCACCCCTCCACTTT
CDR3aa: CASSFGRRDSPLHF

v_gene: TRBV7-6
j_gene: TRBJ2-2
abundance: -
d_gene: TRBD1
CDR3nt: TGTGCCAGCAGCTTATCTGGGGGCAGGGGGACCGGGGAGCTGTTTTTT
CDR3aa: CASSLSGGRGTGELFF

v_gene: TRBV19
j_gene: TRBJ2-2
abundance: few
d_gene: -
CDR3nt: TGTGCCAGTACCGACATAGGGGGGGCAAGGACCGGGGAGCTGTTTTTT
CDR3aa: CASTDIGGARTGELFF